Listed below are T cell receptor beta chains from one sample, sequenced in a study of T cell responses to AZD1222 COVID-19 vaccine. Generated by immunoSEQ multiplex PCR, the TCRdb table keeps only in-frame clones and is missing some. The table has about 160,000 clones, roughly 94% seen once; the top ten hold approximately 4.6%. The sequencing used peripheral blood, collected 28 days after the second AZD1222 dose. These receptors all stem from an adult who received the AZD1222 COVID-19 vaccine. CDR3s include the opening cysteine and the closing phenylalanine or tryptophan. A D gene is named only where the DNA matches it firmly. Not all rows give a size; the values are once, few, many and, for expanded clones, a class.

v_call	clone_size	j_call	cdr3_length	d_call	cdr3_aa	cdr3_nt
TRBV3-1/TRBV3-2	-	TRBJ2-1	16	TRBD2	CASSQNLAGDYNEQFF	TGTGCCAGCAGCCAAAACCTAGCGGGTGACTACAATGAGCAGTTCTTC
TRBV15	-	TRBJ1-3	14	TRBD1	CATSRKTGENTIYF	TGTGCCACCAGCAGAAAGACAGGGGAAAACACCATATATTTT
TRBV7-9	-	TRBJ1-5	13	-	CASSLAGAQPQHF	TGTGCCAGCAGCTTAGCAGGGGCCCAGCCCCAGCATTTT
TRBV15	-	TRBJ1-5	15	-	CATGSWELGNQPQHF	TGTGCCACCGGGTCGTGGGAGCTGGGCAATCAGCCCCAGCATTTT
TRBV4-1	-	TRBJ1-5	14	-	CASSQFGVNQPQHF	TGCGCCAGCAGCCAATTTGGGGTTAATCAGCCCCAGCATTTT
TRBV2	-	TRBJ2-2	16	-	CASLDMGLGDTGELFF	TGTGCCAGCCTCGATATGGGGTTAGGTGACACCGGGGAGCTGTTTTTT
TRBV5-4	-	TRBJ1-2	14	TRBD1	CASSRQGPYGGYTF	TGTGCCAGCAGCCGACAGGGGCCCTATGGGGGCTACACCTTC
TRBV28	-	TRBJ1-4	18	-	CASRQGRARGATNEKLFF	TGTGCCAGCAGACAAGGTAGAGCTAGAGGAGCAACTAATGAAAAACTGTTTTTT
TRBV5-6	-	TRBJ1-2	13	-	CASSLSADYGYTF	TGTGCCAGCAGCTTGTCGGCAGACTATGGCTACACCTTC
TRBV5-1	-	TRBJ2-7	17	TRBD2	CASSLGLAGGYSYEQYF	TGCGCCAGCAGCTTGGGACTAGCGGGAGGATACTCCTACGAGCAGTACTTC
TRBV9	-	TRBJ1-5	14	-	CASSADRSNQPQHF	TGTGCCAGCAGCGCCGACAGAAGCAATCAGCCCCAGCATTTT
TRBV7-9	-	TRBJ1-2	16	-	CASSLGGGRIGYGYTF	TGTGCCAGCAGCTTAGGCGGTGGCAGGATCGGCTATGGCTACACCTTC
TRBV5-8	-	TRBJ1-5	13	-	CASSSDRFKPQHF	TGTGCCAGCAGCTCCGACAGGTTTAAGCCCCAGCATTTT
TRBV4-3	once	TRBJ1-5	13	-	CASSQDSDQPQHF	TGCGCCAGCAGCCAAGATTCTGATCAGCCCCAGCATTTT
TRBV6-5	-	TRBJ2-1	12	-	CASSTAGGEQFF	TGTGCCAGCAGCACGGCGGGCGGGGAGCAGTTCTTC
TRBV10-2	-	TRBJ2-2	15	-	CASSAGYTNTGELFF	TGCGCCAGCAGTGCGGGGTACACGAACACCGGGGAGCTGTTTTTT
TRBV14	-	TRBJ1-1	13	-	CASSQFMNTEAFF	TGTGCCAGCAGCCAATTCATGAACACTGAAGCTTTCTTT
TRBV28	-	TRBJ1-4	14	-	CASSLGGRNEKLFF	TGTGCCAGCAGTTTAGGGGGGAGGAATGAAAAACTGTTTTTT
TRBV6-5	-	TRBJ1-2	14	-	CASNTLGPYYGYTF	TGTGCCAGCAACACACTGGGGCCATACTATGGCTACACCTTC
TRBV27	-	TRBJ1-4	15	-	CASSPRTRGYEKLFF	TGTGCCAGCAGTCCCCGGACAAGGGGATATGAAAAACTGTTTTTT
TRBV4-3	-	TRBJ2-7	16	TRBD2	CASSQDIAGRVGEQYF	TGCGCCAGCAGCCAAGATATTGCGGGGAGGGTGGGGGAGCAGTACTTC
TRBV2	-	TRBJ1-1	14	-	CASSEQRANTEAFF	TGTGCCAGCAGTGAGCAGAGGGCGAACACTGAAGCTTTCTTT
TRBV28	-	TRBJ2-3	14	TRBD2	CASSLGLVSDTQYF	TGTGCCAGCAGTCTCGGACTAGTGTCAGATACGCAGTATTTT
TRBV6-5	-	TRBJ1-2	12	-	CASGGRYYGYTF	TGTGCCAGCGGGGGCCGGTACTATGGCTACACCTTC
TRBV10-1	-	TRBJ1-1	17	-	CASSEFPTSKGNTEAFF	TGCGCCAGCAGTGAATTCCCGACCTCCAAGGGAAACACTGAAGCTTTCTTT
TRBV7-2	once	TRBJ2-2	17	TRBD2	CASSPRGGTSGTGELFF	TGTGCCAGCAGCCCGAGGGGGGGGACTAGCGGGACCGGGGAGCTGTTTTTT
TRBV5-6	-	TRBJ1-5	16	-	CASSLYGKVSYQPQHF	TGTGCCAGCAGCTTGTATGGTAAGGTCAGCTATCAGCCCCAGCATTTT
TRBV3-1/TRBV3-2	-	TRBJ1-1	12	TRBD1	CASSQGRETGIF	TGTGCCAGCAGCCAAGGAAGAGAGACAGGGATCTTT
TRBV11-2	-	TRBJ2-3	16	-	CASSSPRRQSTDTQYF	TGTGCCAGCAGCTCTCCCAGGAGACAGAGCACAGATACGCAGTATTTT
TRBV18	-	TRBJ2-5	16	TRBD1	CASSPLQGAPGETQYF	TGTGCCAGCTCACCACTGCAGGGGGCGCCGGGAGAGACCCAGTACTTC
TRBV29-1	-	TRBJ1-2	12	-	CSVEAQRYGYTF	TGCAGCGTTGAGGCACAGCGCTATGGCTACACCTTC
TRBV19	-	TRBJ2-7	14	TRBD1	CASSTGTVLNEQYF	TGTGCCAGTAGTACCGGGACAGTCCTCAACGAGCAGTACTTC
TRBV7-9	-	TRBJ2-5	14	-	CASSGTGRGETQYF	TGTGCCAGCAGCGGAACTGGACGGGGAGAGACCCAGTACTTC
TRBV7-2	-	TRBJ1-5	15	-	CASSLVEHSNQPQHF	TGTGCCAGCAGCTTAGTAGAACACAGCAATCAGCCCCAGCATTTT
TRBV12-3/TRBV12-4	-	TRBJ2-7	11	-	CASTGGSEQYF	TGTGCCAGCACTGGGGGAAGCGAGCAGTACTTC